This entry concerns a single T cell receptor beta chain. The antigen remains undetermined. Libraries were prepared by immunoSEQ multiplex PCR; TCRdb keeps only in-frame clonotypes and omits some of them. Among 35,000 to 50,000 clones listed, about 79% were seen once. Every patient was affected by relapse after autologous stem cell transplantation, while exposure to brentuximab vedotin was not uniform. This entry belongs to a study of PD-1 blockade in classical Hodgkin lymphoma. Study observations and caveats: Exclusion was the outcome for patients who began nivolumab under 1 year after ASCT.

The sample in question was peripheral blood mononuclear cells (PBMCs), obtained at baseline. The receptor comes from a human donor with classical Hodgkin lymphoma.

CDR3 protein: CASGLNLPGTGGADTQYF. The CDR3 DNA is TGTGCCAGCGGCCTTAATCTTCCCGGGACAGGGGGCGCGGATACGCAGTATTTT. This chain links TRBV28 with TRBJ2-3; 12 nucleotides agree with TRBD1. V shed 8 bases, J shed 6 bases, and the junction held 18 bases outside the gene matches. This CDR3 contains 18 residues. Per germline, CDR1 MDHEN and CDR2 SYDVKM.